This is a list of T cell receptor beta chains from one sample in a study of blood T cell repertoires in COVID-19. Assay used: immunoSEQ multiplex PCR; TCRdb lists only in-frame clones, some missing. The sample holds about 87,000 clones, 88% seen once. Sequenced sample: peripheral blood. The receptors stem from a man older than 75 with acute or convalescent COVID-19. Each CDR3 is given with its conserved first and last residue. A D gene is named only where the DNA matches it firmly. Clone size is not always given. Where it is, it says once, few, many or a class for expanded clones.

abundance,d_gene,v_gene,j_gene,CDR3nt,CDR3aa
once,TRBD2,TRBV9,TRBJ2-1,TGTGCCAGCACCCTAGCGGAGGGAGGGTCCTACAATGAGCAGTTCTTC,CASTLAEGGSYNEQFF
NA,NA,TRBV6-2/TRBV6-3,TRBJ2-1,TGTGCCAGCAGTTCGGCCCCCTTTGCGGGGGCCTCCAATGAGCAGTTCTTC,CASSSAPFAGASNEQFF
NA,NA,TRBV7-2,TRBJ2-7,TGTGCCAGCAGCGTTAGCGGAGCCTACGAGCAGTACTTC,CASSVSGAYEQYF
few,TRBD1,TRBV4-2,TRBJ2-2,TGTGCCAGCAGCCAGCTCCCGGGACAGGGGAACACCGGGGAGCTGTTTTTT,CASSQLPGQGNTGELFF
NA,NA,TRBV14,TRBJ1-2,TGTGCCAGCAGCCCGGGGGGCGGACTCCTCGGCTACACCTTC,CASSPGGGLLGYTF
NA,TRBD2,TRBV7-9,TRBJ2-2,TGTGCCAGCAGCTTACAGAGCGGGGGAAACACCGGGGAGCTGTTTTTT,CASSLQSGGNTGELFF
NA,TRBD1,TRBV5-1,TRBJ2-2,TGCGCCAGCAGCTTCTGGCGCGGGACAGGGCCCGGGGAGCTGTTTTTT,CASSFWRGTGPGELFF
NA,TRBD1,TRBV11-2,TRBJ1-2,TGTGCCAGCAGCTTTAATTTTCGGACAGGGCAGACTGTTACCTTC,CASSFNFRTGQTVTF
once,NA,TRBV7-8,TRBJ1-2,TGTGCCAGCAGCTCAACAGGGCGGTATGGCTACACCTTC,CASSSTGRYGYTF
NA,NA,TRBV28,TRBJ1-4,TGTGCCAGCAGTTCCCCGGCGGGTGCAACTAATGAAAAACTGTTTTTT,CASSSPAGATNEKLFF
NA,TRBD1,TRBV10-3,TRBJ2-7,TGTGCCATCAAGACAGGGGGCCGGGACGAGCAGTACTTC,CAIKTGGRDEQYF
once,TRBD1,TRBV24-1,TRBJ1-2,TGTGCCACCAGTGATTCGTCGACAGGGGGGTATGGCTACACCTTC,CATSDSSTGGYGYTF
NA,NA,TRBV11-2,TRBJ2-3,TGTGCCAGCAGCTTTATCTTTGGGACTTTAGCACATACGCAGTATTTT,CASSFIFGTLAHTQYF
NA,TRBD2,TRBV7-2,TRBJ2-1,TGTGCCAGCAGCTTAGCGGCTAGCGGATCCTACAATGAGCAGTTCTTC,CASSLAASGSYNEQFF
once,NA,TRBV12-3/TRBV12-4,TRBJ1-1,TGTGCCAGCAGGCCCCAGACAGGCACGATAGCTTTCTTT,CASRPQTGTIAFF
NA,TRBD1,TRBV10-1,TRBJ1-2,TGCGCCAGCAGTGTGGGACAGGGGTGGGCTTATGACTATGGCTACACCTTC,CASSVGQGWAYDYGYTF
NA,NA,TRBV28,TRBJ1-6,TGTGCCAGCAGTATCCCAGGGTCACCCCTCCACTTT,CASSIPGSPLHF
NA,NA,TRBV13,TRBJ2-2,TGTGCCAGCAGCCCAGGGGCGGCCGGGGAGCTGTTTTTT,CASSPGAAGELFF
NA,NA,TRBV9,TRBJ2-5,TGTGCCAGCAGCGTAGGAAACTCAAACCAAGAGACCCAGTACTTC,CASSVGNSNQETQYF
NA,TRBD2,TRBV5-1,TRBJ2-1,TGCGCCAGCAGCTTTAGCGGGAGCTCCTACAATGAGCAGTTCTTC,CASSFSGSSYNEQFF
NA,TRBD2,TRBV5-1,TRBJ2-5,TGCGCCAGCAGCGCCGGACCCCGCGGGGGTGGGGAGACCCAGTACTTC,CASSAGPRGGGETQYF
once,TRBD1,TRBV11-2,TRBJ2-1,TGTGCCAGCAGCCCCGACAGGGACAATGAGCAGTTCTTC,CASSPDRDNEQFF
NA,NA,TRBV9,TRBJ1-4,TGTGCCAGCAGCCCCCCGGGTAATGGTGAAAAACTGTTTTTT,CASSPPGNGEKLFF
once,TRBD1,TRBV5-1,TRBJ1-4,TGCGCCAGCAGCCCACAGGGGAAGGCTAATGAAAAACTGTTTTTT,CASSPQGKANEKLFF
NA,TRBD2,TRBV6-2/TRBV6-3,TRBJ2-7,TGTGCCAGCAGCGCCCACAGGACTAGCGGGAGGAACGAGCAGTACTTC,CASSAHRTSGRNEQYF
NA,NA,TRBV12-3/TRBV12-4,TRBJ1-4,TGTGCCAGCAGTTTAGCCGGGGTACGACTGTTTTTT,CASSLAGVRLFF
few,TRBD1,TRBV28,TRBJ1-5,TGTGCCAGCACTCTAAAGCGAGGGACAGGCAATCAGCCCCAGCATTTT,CASTLKRGTGNQPQHF
NA,NA,TRBV2,TRBJ2-3,TGTGCCAGCAGCCTGAGAACAGATACGCAGTATTTT,CASSLRTDTQYF
NA,NA,TRBV18,TRBJ1-1,TGTGCCAGCTCACCGGGCAGGGGACGCGCCACTGAAGCTTTCTTT,CASSPGRGRATEAFF
few,NA,TRBV5-6,TRBJ2-3,TGTGCCAGCAGCTTGTTCAGGCGAAACACAGATACGCAGTATTTT,CASSLFRRNTDTQYF
NA,NA,TRBV6-1,TRBJ2-1,TGTGCCAGCAGTGAACAGTACAATGAGCAGTTCTTC,CASSEQYNEQFF
NA,TRBD1,TRBV5-1,TRBJ1-2,TGCGCCAGCAGCCTGCTCCCGGGACAGGGGGCCTACACCTTC,CASSLLPGQGAYTF
NA,NA,TRBV19,TRBJ1-2,TGTGCCAGTACCGACACAGGAATCTATGGCTACACCTTC,CASTDTGIYGYTF
NA,NA,TRBV24-1,TRBJ2-3,TGTGCCACCAGTGATTCACCTAGTAATACAGATACGCAGTATTTT,CATSDSPSNTDTQYF
once,NA,TRBV21-1,TRBJ1-2,TGTGCCAGCAGCAAAGTGTTGGGCAGGGGAATTCGGATCGCTCAACCCTATGGCTACACCTTC,CASSKVLGRGIRIAQPYGYTF
NA,NA,TRBV20-1,TRBJ2-1,TGCAGTGCTAGGGGGTCGGGGGAGCAGTTCTTC,CSARGSGEQFF
once,NA,TRBV2,TRBJ1-6,TGTGCCAGCAGTGATAGGGGGTGGGAATCACCCCTCCACTTT,CASSDRGWESPLHF
NA,TRBD2,TRBV25-1,TRBJ2-2,TGTGCCAGCAGGGGCGAGTGGGAGGGGAACACCGGGGAGCTGTTTTTT,CASRGEWEGNTGELFF
NA,TRBD2,TRBV7-8,TRBJ2-7,TGTGCCAGCAGCCGAGGGGCTAGCGGATCCTACGAGCAGTACTTC,CASSRGASGSYEQYF
NA,NA,TRBV18,TRBJ1-6,TGTGCCAGCTCACCCGGGGGATCGAGCTCCTATAATTCACCCCTCCACTTT,CASSPGGSSSYNSPLHF
NA,NA,TRBV11-2,TRBJ2-5,TGTGCCAGCAGCTTACCGGCCGGGGAGACCCAGTACTTC,CASSLPAGETQYF
NA,NA,TRBV9,TRBJ1-2,TGTGCCAGCAGCATGGGCTACGATAACTATGGCTACACCTTC,CASSMGYDNYGYTF
NA,TRBD2,TRBV28,TRBJ2-3,TGTGCCAGCAGTTCCCAACTAGCGGGAGGTGGAGATACGCAGTATTTT,CASSSQLAGGGDTQYF
NA,TRBD2,TRBV5-4,TRBJ2-1,TGTGCCAGCAGCTTGGAGGGACTAGCCGTCGGTGAGCAGTTCTTC,CASSLEGLAVGEQFF
few,NA,TRBV2,TRBJ1-1,TGTGCCAGCAGTGTGAGGGGGGGGCCCGGTGAAGCTTTCTTT,CASSVRGGPGEAFF
NA,NA,TRBV7-2,TRBJ2-1,TGTGCCAGCAGCTTAGGACAGACCCTTTCCTACAATGAGCAGTTCTTC,CASSLGQTLSYNEQFF